Shown below are 18 T cell receptor beta chains from a single sample sequenced in a study of blood T cells in healthy people across ages. Next came a second PCR, run for roughly 6 to 11 cycles, which used a sample-barcoded 5' primer along with a J-beta primer mix. From the 5' RACE reads, TCRdb called clonotypes with MiXCR, one entry per CDR3 protein. The sample has around 870,000 distinct CDR3 sequences, 29% seen once; the top ten hold 15% to 20%. The sequencing input was blood. The source is a woman at least 80 years old in good health.

Turning to this clonotype: Without the conserved terminal phenylalanine or tryptophan, this CDR3 likely stems from a read error. The DNA is left out, because the CDR3 cannot be placed on it with certainty; the CDR3 is given as TCRdb lists it. The chain links TRBV7-9 to TRBJ2-1; the table's D gene call, TRBD1, was not cross checked with the DNA. Germline V gives CDR1 SEHNR, CDR2 FQNEAQ (reference sequence). The CDR3 is 14 amino acids in total, end residues counted. The CDR3 reads CASSSGSGYNEHFS.

Turning to this clonotype: This may stem from a read error, because a much larger clone lies one nucleotide away. The V call is TRBV5-5, the J call TRBJ2-4; D remains ambiguous. The closer fit of TRBJ2-7 to the DNA end suggests the J call may be wrong. The CDR3 extends over 16 amino acids. CDR1 and CDR2 from the germline V gene are SGHKS and YYEKEE (reference sequence). The CDR3 loop reads CASSLDRTKSSYEQYF. DNA for the CDR3: TGTGCCAGCAGCTTGGACCGGACCAAAAGCTCCTACGAGCAGTACTTC.

On this clonotype itself: Given a much more abundant clone one base away, this may be a read error. The chain is built from TRBV27 and TRBJ2-1; 9 bases agree with TRBD1. The CDR3 covers 16 residues. V gave up 0 bases and J gave up 5 bases; unmatched junction bases: 5. The germline CDR1 and CDR2 sequences are MNHEY and SMNVEV (reference sequence). CDR3 in DNA: TGTGCCAGCAGTTTATCTCGGACAGGGGTACACAATGAGCAGTTCTTC. It translates to CASSLSRTGVHNEQFF.

This clonotype was detected ten times or more. V is TRBV7-2 and J is TRBJ2-7; 11 bases align to TRBD1. Germline V CDR1 and CDR2: SGHTA, FQGNSA. Trimming cost V 3 bases and J 4 bases; bases outside gene matches: 8. The CDR3 runs to 16 residues. CDR3 in amino acids: CASSFAGTGGRYEQYF. The CDR3 DNA sequence: TGTGCCAGCAGCTTCGCCGGGACAGGGGGAAGGTACGAGCAGTACTTC.

This clonotype was counted ten times or more. V usage is TRBV4-3 and J usage is TRBJ2-4; 8 bases match TRBD2. The CDR3 contains 14 residues. The ends lost 0 bases at V and 7 bases at J; junction bases unmatched: 2. Per germline, CDR1 LGHNA and CDR2 YSLEER. CDR3 in amino acids: CASSQDTGGNIQYF. The CDR3 region has the DNA TGCGCCAGCAGCCAAGACACGGGGGGGAACATTCAGTACTTC.

Details on this clonotype: This clone may be a read error of a much larger clone one base away. The DNA for the CDR3 is TGTGCCAGCAGTCGCGGAGCACGCACTCCCTACGAGCAGTACTTC. Amino acids: CASSRGARTPYEQYF. This chain links TRBV6-2 or TRBV6-3 with TRBJ2-7; D remains ambiguous. Trimming took off 5 bases at V and 2 bases at J, with 16 bases between the two ends. The CDR3 loop spans 15 amino acids. The germline V gene has CDR1 MNHEY and CDR2 SVGEGT.

Regarding this clonotype: This may be a read error, as it is one base from a much larger clone. The chain is built from TRBV12-3 or TRBV12-4 and TRBJ2-3; 8 nucleotides align to TRBD2. The CDR3 is 15 amino acids. The CDR3 protein is CASSPQRGSTDAQYF. DNA for the CDR3: TGTGCCAGCAGTCCTCAGCGGGGGAGCACAGATGCGCAGTATTTT.

This clonotype has a count of ten or more. The chain employs TRBV7-9 and TRBJ2-1; a possible D gene is TRBD2 (5 bases). The CDR3 is made up of 15 amino acids. Germline CDR1 SEHNR, CDR2 FQNEAQ (reference sequence). V was clipped by 1 base and J by 3 bases, with 10 bases between them. CDR3 bases: TGTGCCAGCAGCTTAGGGCTAGCCCTCTACAATGAGCAGTTCTTC. Translated, it gives CASSLGLALYNEQFF. The whole variable domain, filled in from reference TRBV7-9 and TRBJ2-1, reads DTGVSQNPRHKITKRGQNVTFRCDPISEHNRLYWYRQTLGQGPEFLTYFQNEAQLEKSRLLSDRFSAERPKGSFSTLEIQRTEQGDSAMYLCASSLGLALYNEQFFGPGTRLTVL.

This clonotype was seen repeatedly, ten times or more. The DNA for the CDR3 is TGCGCCAGCAGCTTGGCGCGCAGCACAGCTGGGGATGAGCAGTTCTTC. Encoded protein: CASSLARSTAGDEQFF. The chain links TRBV5-1 to TRBJ2-1; D unresolved. The CDR3 totals 16 residues. V was pared by 0 bases and J by 8 bases, with 18 bases between. The germline V gene has CDR1 SGHRS and CDR2 YFSETQ.

There are a few counts of this clonotype. The genes are TRBV14 and TRBJ1-1, with D unresolved. Germline V CDR1 and CDR2: SGHDN, FVKESK. The CDR3 is made up of 14 amino acids. The V gene lost 1 base and the J gene lost 5 bases, with 11 bases spanning the gap. CDR3 in DNA: TGTGCCAGCAGCCAAGTGTCGCGGGGTACTGAAGCTTTCTTT. Translated, it gives CASSQVSRGTEAFF.

This clonotype has at least ten counts. The rearrangement joins TRBV5-1 to TRBJ2-1, with D hard to call. The CDR3 spans 14 residues. V lost 0 bases to trimming and J lost 3 bases, with 7 bases between them. The germline V gene encodes CDR1 SGHRS and CDR2 YFSETQ. CDR3 loop: CASSLDSHYNEQFF. CDR3 coding DNA: TGCGCCAGCAGCTTGGACAGTCACTACAATGAGCAGTTCTTC. Using reference TRBV5-1 and TRBJ2-1 for the parts outside the CDR3, the full variable domain is KAGVTQTPRYLIKTRGQQVTLSCSPISGHRSVSWYQQTPGQGLQFLFEYFSETQRNKGNFPGRFSGRQFSNSRSEMNVSTLELGDSALYLCASSLDSHYNEQFFGPGTRLTVL.

This clonotype was recorded only once. Without the conserved terminal phenylalanine or tryptophan, this CDR3 likely stems from a read error. This sequence joins TRBV20-1 and TRBJ2-4; no clear D. The J call may be mistaken, given a closer DNA end match to TRBJ2-7. The CDR3 is made up of 14 amino acids. CDR1 and CDR2 (germline): DFQATT, SNEGSKA (reference sequence). The CDR3 protein is CSARDLRKRYEQYC. CDR3 bases: TGCAGTGCTAGAGATCTCCGAAAGAGATACGAGCAGTACTGC.

The V gene is TRBV19, the J gene TRBJ2-5; tentative D call: TRBD1 (5 bases). Trimming removed 6 bases at V and 3 bases at J, with 8 bases between. Germline CDR1 and CDR2: LNHDA and SQIVND (reference sequence). CDR3 length equals 12 residues. The CDR3 bases are TGTGCCAGTAGACAGGCCGAAGAGACCCAGTACTTC. It is translated as CASRQAEETQYF.

With regard to this clonotype: A read error is possible here, since a much larger clone lies one base away. This chain connects TRBV7-2 to TRBJ2-7; perhaps D is TRBD1 or TRBD2 (5 bases each). Germline CDR1 reads SGHTA; CDR2 reads FQGNSA. The V and J ends lost 3 bases and 3 bases respectively, with 15 bases between them. The CDR3 is 15 residues long. The CDR3 nucleotides read TGTGCCAGCAGCTTGCCAGGACTGGGGGACTACGAGCAGTACTTC. Protein sequence: CASSLPGLGDYEQYF.

This clonotype has a count of ten or more. The rearrangement uses TRBV20-1 and TRBJ2-7, with 9 bases that match TRBD2. V shed 1 base and J 1 base; nucleotides not matched to a gene: 11. The CDR3 consists of 17 residues. In germline, CDR1 is DFQATT, CDR2 SNEGSKA (reference sequence). CDR3 region: CSARAATAGGISYEQYF. In DNA, the CDR3 is TGCAGTGCTAGAGCGGCCACAGCGGGGGGCATTTCCTACGAGCAGTACTTC.

Here the CDR3 DNA reads TGCAGTGCCCCTCTGGCGGGACTCACAGATACGCAGTATTTT. Translated: CSAPLAGLTDTQYF. This chain uses TRBV20-1 with TRBJ2-3; weak D call: TRBD2 (6 bases). Germline-derived CDR1 and CDR2 are DFQATT and SNEGSKA (reference sequence). The CDR3 has 14 amino acids. Trimming took 6 bases from V and 2 from J, leaving 15 bases between them.

This clonotype showed up just once. The chain is built from TRBV7-6 and TRBJ1-2; D possibly corresponds to TRBD1 (6 bases). V shed 5 bases and J shed 4 bases, with 20 bases lying between them. The CDR3 sequence is 16 residues long. Germline V gives CDR1 SGHVS, CDR2 FNYEAQ. The CDR3 protein is CASSPYYTGTLYGYTF. The CDR3 bases are TGTGCCAGCAGCCCATATTACACAGGGACCCTCTATGGCTACACCTTC.

A single count supports this clonotype. The rearrangement links TRBV21-1 to TRBJ2-1; TRBD1 is the table's D call and was not checked against the DNA. TRBJ2-7 matches the DNA end more closely, so the J call is doubtful. TRBV21-1 is a pseudogene. This CDR3 has 16 residues. The CDR3 nucleotides read TGTGCCAGCAGCAAGGAAGACAGGGAGTACTACAATGAGCAGTACTTC. Translating it yields CASSKEDREYYNEQYF.